The clone carrying this T cell receptor (beta chain) was counted only a few times. The sample originates from a study of blood T cell repertoires in COVID-19. Study in general: Collection of acute and convalescent COVID-19 samples took place in the United States, Italy and Spain. T cells, B-cell-depleted T cells, or PBMCs supplied cDNA or gDNA.

Germline CDR1 is SGHRS and CDR2 is YFSETQ. The CDR3 contains 18 residues. V gave up 0 bases and J gave up 0 bases, with 15 bases separating them. Per the original data handling: Amplification of reference gene primers provided the estimated nucleated cell counts. TCRdb's copy holds only in-frame clones and misses some; the assay was immunoSEQ multiplex PCR. That table furnishes V, J and clone size, whereas the DNA furnished D and trimming. The data hold around 140,000 clones, with more than 70% observed a single time. J is TRBJ1-4 and V is TRBV5-1, with D possibly TRBD1 on 5 matching bases. The origin of this receptor is a man in his fifties or sixties with acute or convalescent COVID-19. Sequencing input: peripheral blood. CDR3 nucleotides: TGCGCCAGCAGCTTGGGTTGGCTAGGGGCCGCAACTAATGAAAAACTGTTTTTT. Translation gives CASSLGWLGAATNEKLFF.